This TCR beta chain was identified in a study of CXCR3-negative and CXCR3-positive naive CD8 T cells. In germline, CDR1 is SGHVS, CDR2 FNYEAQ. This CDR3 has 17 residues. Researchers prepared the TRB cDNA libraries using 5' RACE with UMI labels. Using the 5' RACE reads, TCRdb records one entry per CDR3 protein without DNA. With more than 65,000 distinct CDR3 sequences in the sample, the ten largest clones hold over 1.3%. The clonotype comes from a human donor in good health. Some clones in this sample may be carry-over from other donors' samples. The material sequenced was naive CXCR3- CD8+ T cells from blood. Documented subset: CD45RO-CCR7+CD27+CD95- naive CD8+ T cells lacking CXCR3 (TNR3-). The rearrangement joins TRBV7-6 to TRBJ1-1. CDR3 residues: CASSLKSREGMNTEAFF.